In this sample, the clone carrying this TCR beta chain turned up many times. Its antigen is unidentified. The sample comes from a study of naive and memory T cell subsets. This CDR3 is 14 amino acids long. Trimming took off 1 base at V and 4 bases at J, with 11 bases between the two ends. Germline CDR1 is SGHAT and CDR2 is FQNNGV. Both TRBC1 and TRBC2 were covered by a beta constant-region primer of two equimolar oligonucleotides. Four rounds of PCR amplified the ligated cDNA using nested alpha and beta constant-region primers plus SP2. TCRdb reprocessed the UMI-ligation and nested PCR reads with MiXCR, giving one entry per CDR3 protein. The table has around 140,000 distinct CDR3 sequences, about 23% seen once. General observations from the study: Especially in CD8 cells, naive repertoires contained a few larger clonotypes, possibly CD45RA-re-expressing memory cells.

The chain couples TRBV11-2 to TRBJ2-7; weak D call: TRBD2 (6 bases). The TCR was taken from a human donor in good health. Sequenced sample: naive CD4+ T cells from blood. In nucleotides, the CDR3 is TGTGCCAGCAGCTTAGGGAGGGGATCGTACGAGCAGTACTTC. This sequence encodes CASSLGRGSYEQYF.